Presented here are 26 T cell receptor beta chains from one specimen sequenced in a study of cytomegalovirus exposure and HLA in healthy donors. Produced via immunoSEQ multiplex PCR; TCRdb's table is partial and in-frame only. The data show 90,000 to 110,000 clones, with about 88% seen just once and over 3% held by the top ten. Sequenced input: PBMCs. All receptors derive from a woman between 18 and 29 years old in good health and CMV-seropositive.

V and J are TRBV25-1 and TRBJ2-7; a possible D gene is TRBD1 (5 bases). Trimming removed 0 bases at V and 7 bases at J, with 7 bases between. The CDR3 totals 12 residues. Germline V gives CDR1 MGHDK, CDR2 SYGVNS. Here the CDR3 reads CASSEYKGEQYF. In DNA form, the CDR3 reads TGTGCCAGCAGTGAATATAAGGGGGAGCAGTACTTC.

The genes are TRBV6-4 and TRBJ2-1, with 10 bases fitting TRBD2. V was pared by 5 bases and J by 6 bases, with 4 bases of the junction left unmatched. Germline lookup yields CDR1 MRHNA and CDR2 SNTAGT. The CDR3 spans 14 residues. The CDR3, as DNA: TGTGCCAGCAGTTCTAGCGGGGGTAGCAATGAGCAGTTCTTC. Amino acid sequence: CASSSSGGSNEQFF.

DNA of the CDR3: TGTGCCAGTAGTATGGCGCCGGAGGGGAACACTGAAGCTTTCTTT. This sequence encodes CASSMAPEGNTEAFF. The chain uses TRBV19 and TRBJ1-1; unclear D gene. This CDR3 spans 15 amino acids. Trimming cost V 3 bases and J 1 base, with 12 bases left between them. Germline lookup yields CDR1 LNHDA and CDR2 SQIVND (reference sequence).

The rearrangement uses TRBV6-1 and TRBJ2-5; possible D gene TRBD1, 5 bases. Germline CDR1 reads MNHNS; CDR2 reads SASEGT. This CDR3 region has 12 residues. V lost 5 bases, J lost 5 bases, and 9 bases lay in between. The CDR3 DNA follows: TGTGCCAGCAGTTCGAACAGGGAGACCCAGTACTTC. Amino acids: CASSSNRETQYF.

The DNA of the CDR3 is TGCGCCAGCAGCCAAGAAGCCGGGTCCGGGGAGCTGTTTTTT. Its protein is CASSQEAGSGELFF. The chain is built from TRBV4-1 and TRBJ2-2; no firm D call. The ends were cut back, 0 bases at V and 6 bases at J, with 8 bases in the middle. Germline V gene data show CDR1 as MGHRA and CDR2 as YSYEKL. This CDR3 has 14 residues.

The rearrangement uses TRBV6-5 and TRBJ1-1, with D hard to call. Germline loops: CDR1 MNHEY, CDR2 SVGAGI. The CDR3 consists of 14 residues. Trimming took 2 bases from V and 0 from J, leaving 7 bases between them. CDR3 residues: CASSYGLLNTEAFF. The CDR3 DNA reads as TGTGCCAGCAGTTACGGACTGTTGAACACTGAAGCTTTCTTT.

The chain couples TRBV5-5 to TRBJ2-7; 9 bases are shared with TRBD1. CDR3 length equals 16 residues. V shed 4 bases and J 3 bases; nucleotides not matched to a gene: 11. In germline, CDR1 is SGHKS, CDR2 YYEKEE (reference sequence). CDR3 amino acids: CASSAGQGNPRYEQYF. CDR3 nucleotides: TGTGCCAGCAGCGCGGGACAGGGAAACCCCCGCTACGAGCAGTACTTC. Filled out from reference TRBV5-5 and TRBJ2-7, the complete variable domain reads DAGVTQSPTHLIKTRGQQVTLRCSPISGHKSVSWYQQVLGQGPQFIFQYYEKEERGRGNFPDRFSARQFPNYSSELNVNALLLGDSALYLCASSAGQGNPRYEQYFGPGTRLTVT.

The rearrangement uses TRBV11-2 and TRBJ2-7; 7 bases are a match to TRBD2. The germline gives CDR1 SGHAT, CDR2 FQNNGV. The CDR3 extends over 14 amino acids. Trimming cost V 6 bases and J 2 bases; bases outside gene matches: 7. The CDR3 protein is CASRGEGPPYEQYF. Written as DNA, the CDR3 is TGTGCCAGCAGGGGGGAGGGGCCCCCCTACGAGCAGTACTTC.

This chain uses TRBV6-5 with TRBJ2-7, with 12 bases identical to TRBD1. CDR1 is MNHEY, CDR2 SVGAGI, per germline. V lost 6 bases, J lost 5 bases, and 5 bases stayed unmatched. The CDR3 runs to 14 residues. The CDR3 loop reads CASRRDRGLDEQYF. The CDR3 DNA is TGTGCCAGCAGGCGGGACAGGGGGCTCGACGAGCAGTACTTC.

The chain combines TRBV11-3 with TRBJ1-4, with TRBD1 matching 8 bases. The germline gives CDR1 SGHNT, CDR2 YENEEA. V lost 1 base, J lost 7 bases, and 8 bases stayed unmatched. The CDR3 has 16 residues. CDR3 region: CASSLAQGAPGEKLFF. As DNA, the CDR3 is TGTGCCAGCAGCTTAGCCCAGGGGGCGCCCGGTGAAAAACTGTTTTTT.

This clone occurred a few times. V and J are TRBV5-3 and TRBJ1-2, with TRBD1 as a possible D gene (6 bases). TRBV5-3 is an ORF, with its function uncertain. This CDR3 spans 18 amino acids. Trimming left V 0 bases short and J 3 bases short, with 21 bases between. The CDR3 spells CARSLGGRCMKDHYGYTF. The CDR3, as DNA: TGTGCCAGAAGCTTGGGGGGGCGTTGTATGAAGGATCACTATGGCTACACCTTC.

The chain uses TRBV21-1 and TRBJ2-7; the D call TRBD1 from the table was never checked on the DNA. TRBV21-1 corresponds to a pseudogene. This CDR3 comprises 16 residues. The DNA for the CDR3 is TGTGCCAGCAGCAAAATGGGACAGGAGAACCGCTACGAGCAGTACTTC. Its protein product is CASSKMGQENRYEQYF.

The chain employs TRBV6-5 and TRBJ2-1; the match to TRBD1 covers 9 bases. CDR3 length: 16 residues. Trimming at V came to 0 bases and at J to 3 bases, leaving 3 bases not matched to a gene. Germline lookup yields CDR1 MNHEY and CDR2 SVGAGI. The CDR3 loop reads CASSYSGQGFYNEQFF. CDR3 in DNA: TGTGCCAGCAGTTACTCTGGACAGGGGTTCTACAATGAGCAGTTCTTC.

This clone is labeled as medium-sized. This CDR3 is CAWSPSRGYSYEQYF. CDR3 in DNA: TGTGCCTGGAGTCCGAGCAGGGGATACTCCTACGAGCAGTACTTC. V gene TRBV30 combines with J gene TRBJ2-7, with D maybe TRBD1 (6 bases). This CDR3 region has 15 residues. Trimming stripped 2 bases from V and 0 bases from J, with 14 bases between. The germline V gene has CDR1 GTSNPN and CDR2 SVGIG (reference sequence).

The V and J genes are TRBV2 and TRBJ1-5, with a tentative D call TRBD1 (6 bases). V lost 2 bases to trimming and J lost 5 bases, with 13 bases between them. Germline V gives CDR1 SNHLY, CDR2 FYNNEI. The CDR3 is 15 residues long. The CDR3 sequence is CASSENLAGDQPQHF. The CDR3, as DNA: TGTGCCAGCAGTGAAAATTTGGCAGGGGATCAGCCCCAGCATTTT.

The chain employs TRBV5-6 and TRBJ2-7, with a weak D call TRBD1 (5 bases). The CDR3 is 15 amino acids. V gave up 1 base and J gave up 1 base, with 12 bases separating them. The germline CDR1 and CDR2 sequences are SGHDT and YYEEEE. As DNA, the CDR3 is TGTGCCAGCAGCTTGAGGCAGGGAAGGTCCTACGAGCAGTACTTC. It translates to CASSLRQGRSYEQYF. The entire variable domain, with the rest obtained from reference TRBV5-6 and TRBJ2-7, is as follows: DAGVTQSPTHLIKTRGQQVTLRCSPKSGHDTVSWYQQALGQGPQFIFQYYEEEERQRGNFPDRFSGHQFPNYSSELNVNALLLGDSALYLCASSLRQGRSYEQYFGPGTRLTVT.

The chain employs TRBV7-6 and TRBJ2-5, with 8 nucleotides matching TRBD2. J lost 8 bases, V lost 4 bases, and 12 bases had no gene match. The germline CDR1 and CDR2 sequences are SGHVS and FNYEAQ. This CDR3 is 15 amino acids long. This CDR3 is CASSSRSGGPPTQYF. The CDR3 bases are TGTGCCAGCAGCTCCCGCAGCGGGGGCCCGCCCACCCAGTACTTC.

This clone was counted a single time. CDR3 sequence reads: CASSLGASSYNSPLHF. Here the CDR3 DNA reads TGTGCCAGCAGTTTAGGAGCCAGTTCCTATAATTCACCCCTCCACTTT. The chain links TRBV28 to TRBJ1-6; D remains unclear. Trimming stripped 2 bases from V and 1 base from J, with 9 bases between. The germline gives CDR1 MDHEN, CDR2 SYDVKM. This CDR3 has 16 amino acids.

The sample holds one count of this clone. This chain connects TRBV5-4 to TRBJ2-7, with 8 bases matching TRBD1. CDR3 length: 16 amino acids. Germline CDR1 is SGHNT and CDR2 is YYREEE (reference sequence). J gave up 5 bases and V 4 bases, and 14 bases lay outside the gene matches. CDR3 DNA: TGTGCCAGCAGCCCCGTCCCCGGACAGGGAGTTGACGAGCAGTACTTC. It is translated as CASSPVPGQGVDEQYF.

The CDR3: CASSSGTGDYGYTF. The CDR3 nucleotides read TGTGCCAGCAGTTCCGGGACAGGGGACTATGGCTACACCTTC. The chain has TRBV6-6 and TRBJ1-2, with TRBD1 matching 10 bases. CDR1 is MNHNY and CDR2 is SVGAGI in the germline V gene (reference sequence). V lost 4 bases and J lost 3; bases outside the gene matches: 2. CDR3 length: 14 amino acids.

The chain recombines TRBV2 with TRBJ1-6; possibly TRBD1 for D (6 bases). The CDR3 consists of 16 residues. Germline V gives CDR1 SNHLY, CDR2 FYNNEI. V shed 7 bases and J shed 14 bases, with 27 bases lying between them. CDR3 sequence (DNA): TGTGCCAGCACCGAGGGGGACCCGGGCGCGGGAGGGGCCCTCCACTTT. Its translation is CASTEGDPGAGGALHF.

The chain employs TRBV6-5 and TRBJ2-3; D may be TRBD1 (5 bases). The CDR3 sequence is 15 residues long. Germline values: CDR1 MNHEY, CDR2 SVGAGI. V was shortened by 2 bases and J by 6 bases, with 15 bases between the two germline ends. The CDR3 loop is CASSYVAGNTDTQYF. CDR3 nucleotide sequence: TGTGCCAGCAGTTACGTGGCAGGGAACACGGATACGCAGTATTTT.

This sequence joins TRBV5-3 and TRBJ2-7; D gene uncertain. TRBV5-3 is filed as an ORF, its function uncertain. This CDR3 contains 10 residues. Trimming removed 4 bases at V and 11 bases at J, with 10 bases between. The CDR3 nucleotides are TGTGCCAGAAGCCGGTATTGTGAGTACTTC. It is translated as CARSRYCEYF.

J is TRBJ1-1 and V is TRBV6-1; tentatively, D is TRBD1 (5 bases). V was clipped by 2 bases and J by 1 base, with 32 bases between them. Germline CDR1 reads MNHNS; CDR2 reads SASEGT. The CDR3 runs to 22 residues. The CDR3 nucleotides are TGTGCCAGCAGTGAACCTTATTGGGGCAGCTTAAGCCCCAGCTTGGCGAACACTGAAGCTTTCTTT. Its translation: CASSEPYWGSLSPSLANTEAFF.

The chain employs TRBV29-1 and TRBJ2-1; 8 bases line up with TRBD1. This CDR3 is built from 13 residues. Germline V CDR1 and CDR2: SQVTM, ANQGSEA. With 6 bases clipped from V and 9 bases from J, the junction kept 10 bases outside the gene matches. The CDR3 DNA follows: TGCAGCGTCGGTGGACAGGGTAAGGTTGAGCAGTTCTTC. This gives the protein CSVGGQGKVEQFF.

This clone was recorded once. This sequence joins TRBV28 and TRBJ2-2, with 9 bases fitting TRBD2. Trimming took 6 bases from V and 0 from J; bases not matched to a gene: 5. The CDR3 totals 16 residues. Germline V gives CDR1 MDHEN, CDR2 SYDVKM. The CDR3 reads CASRGGTSPNTGELFF. Here the CDR3 DNA reads TGTGCCAGCAGAGGAGGGACTAGCCCGAACACCGGGGAGCTGTTTTTT.